Listed here are 21 T cell receptor beta chains from one sample, sequenced in a study of Tregs in tolerant kidney transplant recipients. Method: immunoSEQ multiplex PCR; TCRdb's copy keeps in-frame clones and lacks some. Here the sample table reports roughly 48,000 clones. Sequenced here: CD4+ T cells from blood, sampled before the transplant. The receptor set was obtained from a human donor who received a combined kidney and bone marrow transplant.

Details on this clone: Read sequence stops 3 residues before the CDR3 end, and the germline J gene provides the missing end. V is TRBV30 and J is TRBJ1-3; TRBD1 matches 8 bases. Germline loops: CDR1 GTSNPN, CDR2 SVGIG (reference sequence). The CDR3 is 20 residues long. The CDR3: CAWSVHLPESARGLTIPIYF. The part of the CDR3 DNA that was read is TGTGCCTGGAGTGTACATCTACCCGAGTCGGCCAGGGGGCTAACCATACCC.

On this clone itself: The read comes to an end 3 residues before the CDR3 does, leaving the germline J gene to fill in the end. The chain couples TRBV19 to TRBJ2-5, with D unclear. This CDR3 comprises 13 residues. V was trimmed by 3 bases and J by 5 bases, leaving 10 bases between them. The germline gives CDR1 LNHDA, CDR2 SQIVND (reference sequence). The sequenced CDR3 bases are TGTGCCAGTAGTATTCGTCCCGGGGAGACC. Amino acids: CASSIRPGET. In full, the CDR3 is CASSIRPGETQYF.

For this clone: The read ends 3 residues shy of where the CDR3 ends; the end is completed using the germline J gene. The J gene is TRBJ2-1, the V gene TRBV10-3, with 7 bases fitting TRBD2. The germline V gene encodes CDR1 ENHRY and CDR2 SYGVKD. The CDR3 runs 17 residues. V was pared by 4 bases and J by 6 bases, with 15 bases of the junction left unmatched. CDR3 residues: CAISARRLAGDINEQFF. The part of the CDR3 DNA that was read is TGTGCCATCAGTGCTCGACGACTAGCAGGAGATATCAATGAG.

Note on this clone: The read stops 3 residues short of the end of the CDR3; the missing end is completed from the germline J gene. The same CDR3 also results from other DNA sequences found in this sample. The chain uses TRBV7-3 and TRBJ2-3; 12 bases are shared with TRBD2. V was pared by 4 bases and J by 2 bases, with 4 bases of the junction left unmatched. The germline gives CDR1 SGHTA, CDR2 FQGTGA. The CDR3 extends over 16 amino acids. This chain's CDR3 is CASSSGLAGLTDTQYF. CDR3 DNA (partial): TGTGCCAGCAGCTCGGGACTAGCGGGCCTCACAGATACG.

CDR3 DNA (partial): TGCAGCGTTGGACAGGGTCTGAATGGC. Protein sequence: CSVGQGLNG. The whole CDR3 region reads CSVGQGLNGYTF. The rearrangement links TRBV29-1 to TRBJ1-2, with TRBD1 identical over 7 bases. The read halts 3 residues ahead of the CDR3 end, with the missing end drawn from the germline J gene. The CDR3 contains 12 residues. J gave up 6 bases and V 4 bases, and 5 bases lay outside the gene matches. Per the germline V gene, CDR1 is SQVTM and CDR2 is ANQGSEA. Based on the CDR3 plus reference TRBV29-1 and TRBJ1-2, the full variable domain is SAVISQKPSRDICQRGTSLTIQCQVDSQVTMMFWYRQQPGQSLTLIATANQGSEATYESGFVIDKFPISRPNLTFSTLTVSNMSPEDSSIYLCSVGQGLNGYTFGSGTRLTVV.

Concerning this clone itself: The CDR3 is cut off 3 residues early in the read; its end comes from the germline J gene. The genes are TRBV7-3 and TRBJ2-1; 9 bases fit TRBD2. This CDR3 has 15 amino acids. CDR1 is SGHTA, CDR2 FQGTGA, per germline. The V gene end was trimmed by 3 bases and the J gene end by 4 bases; junction bases not matched to a gene: 4. CDR3 amino acids: CASSLAGGPYNEQFF. The part of the CDR3 DNA that was read is TGTGCCAGCAGCTTGGCGGGAGGGCCGTACAATGAG.

With regard to this clone: The sequenced fragment ends 3 residues before the CDR3 boundary, so the rest is inferred from the germline J gene. V is TRBV30 and J is TRBJ2-3; 8 positions agree with TRBD2. Trimming took 3 bases from V and 0 from J; bases not matched to a gene: 5. Germline CDR1 GTSNPN, CDR2 SVGIG (reference sequence). The CDR3 runs to 15 residues. The part of the CDR3 DNA that was read is TGTGCCTGGAGGGGAGGCGGGAGGAGCACAGATACG. Protein sequence: CAWRGGGRSTDT. The whole CDR3 sequence reads CAWRGGGRSTDTQYF. Full variable domain (missing parts from reference TRBV30 and TRBJ2-3): SQTIHQWPATLVQPVGSPLSLECTVEGTSNPNLYWYRQAAGRGLQLLFYSVGIGQISSEVPQNLSASRPQDRQFILSSKKLLLSDSGFYLCAWRGGGRSTDTQYFGPGTRLTVL.

Remarks on this clone: Coverage ceases 3 residues before the CDR3 finishes, and the germline J gene fills in the end. The chain joins TRBV30 to TRBJ2-2; the match to TRBD2 covers 13 bases. Losses at the gene ends were 4 bases for V and 2 bases for J; bases not matched to a gene: 4. Germline V CDR1 and CDR2: GTSNPN, SVGIG (reference sequence). There are 16 residues in the CDR3. CDR3 sequence: CAWTLAGGLNTGELFF. The CDR3 DNA, read in part, is TGTGCCTGGACACTAGCGGGAGGGCTAAACACCGGGGAG.

CDR3 amino acids: CSARGQWVNEQFF. CDR3 DNA (partial): TGCAGTGCTAGAGGACAGTGGGTTAATGAG. This chain uses TRBV20-1 with TRBJ2-1, with D possibly matching TRBD1 (5 bases). Read sequence stops 3 residues before the CDR3 end, and the germline J gene provides the missing end. Trimming pared 1 base from V and 7 bases from J, leaving 11 bases between. The CDR3 totals 13 residues. Germline V lookup: CDR1 DFQATT, CDR2 SNEGSKA (reference sequence).

As concerns this clone: The sequence runs out 3 residues before the end of the CDR3; the remainder is reconstructed from the germline J gene. V gene TRBV2 combines with J gene TRBJ2-3; D remains unclear. Trimming stripped 4 bases from V and 8 bases from J, with 10 bases between. The CDR3 is 12 amino acids. The germline gives CDR1 SNHLY, CDR2 FYNNEI. The CDR3 loop reads CASSGERGTQYF. The DNA read from the CDR3 is TGTGCCAGCAGTGGCGAGCGAGGTACG.

As to this clone: Read coverage stops 3 residues before the CDR3 terminus; the germline J gene supplies the remainder. The V call is TRBV2, the J call TRBJ2-2, with D possibly matching TRBD1 (5 bases). Germline V lookup: CDR1 SNHLY, CDR2 FYNNEI. Trimming pared 6 bases from V and 2 bases from J, leaving 13 bases between. This CDR3 is 15 amino acids long. The covered CDR3 bases are TGTGCCAGCAGCGAATTAGGACACAACACCGGGGAG. The encoded protein is CASSELGHNTGE. The full CDR3 reads CASSELGHNTGELFF.

Details on this clone: The CDR3 end lies 3 residues beyond the end of the read and is filled in from the germline J gene. This chain joins TRBV7-8 and TRBJ2-4; perhaps TRBD2 as D (6 bases). Trimming took 5 bases from V and 0 from J, leaving 14 bases between them. Germline lookup yields CDR1 SGHVS and CDR2 FQNEAQ. The CDR3 is 16 residues long. The CDR3 reads CASSLFGTLAKNIQYF. The part of the CDR3 DNA that was read is TGTGCCAGCAGCCTATTTGGGACTCTAGCCAAAAACATT.

The CDR3 protein is CASSVAGALALHF. Incomplete CDR3 DNA: TGTGCCAGCAGCGTCGCAGGGGCCCTCGCC. V and J are TRBV7-9 and TRBJ1-6, with D possibly TRBD1 on 6 matching bases. The read ends 3 residues before the CDR3 terminus; that terminus is restored from the germline J gene. The V gene's germline CDR1 is SEHNR and CDR2 FQNEAQ (reference sequence). The CDR3 spans 13 residues. The full variable domain, its missing parts supplied by reference TRBV7-9 and TRBJ1-6, is DTGVSQNPRHKITKRGQNVTFRCDPISEHNRLYWYRQTLGQGPEFLTYFQNEAQLEKSRLLSDRFSAERPKGSFSTLEIQRTEQGDSAMYLCASSVAGALALHFGNGTRLTVT.

Comments on this clone: Read sequence stops 3 residues before the CDR3 end, and the germline J gene provides the missing end. The rearrangement joins TRBV5-1 to TRBJ2-3; 9 positions agree with TRBD2. There are 15 residues in the CDR3. V trimming: 0 bases; J trimming: 3 bases; junction bases outside the gene matches: 2. From germline, CDR1 is SGHRS and CDR2 YFSETQ. The DNA read from the CDR3 is TGCGCCAGCAGCTTGGTGGCGGGAGGGACAGATACG. It translates to CASSLVAGGTDT. The whole CDR3 reads CASSLVAGGTDTQYF. Using reference TRBV5-1 and TRBJ2-3 for the parts outside the CDR3, the full variable domain is KAGVTQTPRYLIKTRGQQVTLSCSPISGHRSVSWYQQTPGQGLQFLFEYFSETQRNKGNFPGRFSGRQFSNSRSEMNVSTLELGDSALYLCASSLVAGGTDTQYFGPGTRLTVL.

As for this clone: The junction and the germline gene differ at one end; a read error may be behind it. The CDR3 end is not reached by the read, which stops 3 residues before it; the germline J gene fills it in. The chain has TRBV2 and TRBJ1-4; D gene ambiguous. CDR3 length: 14 amino acids. Germline lookup yields CDR1 SNHLY and CDR2 FYNNEI. The CDR3 is CASGEPGVREKLFF. The CDR3 DNA, read in part, is TGTGCCAGCGGTGAACCCGGGGTGAGGGAAAAA. The full variable domain, with the rest looked up from reference TRBV2 and TRBJ1-4, is EPEVTQTPSHQVTQMGQEVILRCVPISNHLYFYWYRQILGQKVEFLVSFYNNEISEKSEIFDDQFSVERPDGSNFTLKIRSTKLEDSAMYFCASGEPGVREKLFFGSGTQLSVL.

Concerning this clone: The CDR3 end is not reached by the read, which stops 3 residues before it; the germline J gene fills it in. V gene TRBV7-9 combines with J gene TRBJ2-3; 9 bases line up with TRBD1. Germline CDR1 SEHNR, CDR2 FQNEAQ (reference sequence). CDR3 length: 15 amino acids. Trimming at V came to 0 bases and at J to 4 bases, leaving 2 bases not matched to a gene. The DNA read from the CDR3 is TGTGCCAGCAGCTTAGCTGACAGGGGGTCAGATACG. This sequence encodes CASSLADRGSDT. The CDR3 reads in full as CASSLADRGSDTQYF.

As concerns this clone: Read data end 3 residues before the CDR3 end; the end is taken from the germline J gene. This chain joins TRBV18 and TRBJ2-1; possibly TRBD1 or TRBD2 for D (5 bases each). CDR1 is KGHSH, CDR2 LQKENI, per germline. The V gene lost 4 bases and the J gene lost 8 bases, with 18 bases spanning the gap. The CDR3 length is 15 residues. The part of the CDR3 DNA that was read is TGTGCCAGCTCACTACTGCCGGGAATCAGGGATGAG. It codes for CASSLLPGIRDE. The whole CDR3 protein is CASSLLPGIRDEQFF.

A note on this clone: The read ends 3 residues shy of where the CDR3 ends; the end is completed using the germline J gene. V is TRBV5-1 and J is TRBJ2-3, with D possibly being TRBD2 (5 bases). V was trimmed by 4 bases and J by 4 bases, leaving 10 bases between them. Germline values: CDR1 SGHRS, CDR2 YFSETQ. The CDR3 contains 13 residues. The chain's CDR3 is CASSALASDTQYF. CDR3 DNA (partial): TGCGCCAGCAGCGCCCTAGCTTCAGATACG.

Concerning this clone itself: The observed sequence ends 3 residues before the CDR3 terminus, with the missing tail filled in from the germline J gene. The rearrangement uses TRBV6-1 and TRBJ1-1; TRBD1 might be the D (5 bases). Germline CDR1 and CDR2: MNHNS and SASEGT. The CDR3 length is 13 residues. V was cut by 4 bases and J by 2 bases, with 8 bases left in between. This CDR3 is CASSGQINTEAFF. CDR3 bases read: TGTGCCAGCAGTGGACAGATCAACACTGAA.

About this clone itself: The read halts 3 residues ahead of the CDR3 end, with the missing end drawn from the germline J gene. J is TRBJ2-2 and V is TRBV5-1, with a possible D match to TRBD1 (6 bases). Trimming took off 4 bases at V and 0 bases at J, with 13 bases between the two ends. CDR1 and CDR2 from the germline V gene are SGHRS and YFSETQ. This CDR3 has 16 amino acids. CDR3 region: CASSKDTGTNTGELFF. The sequenced CDR3 bases are TGCGCCAGCAGCAAGGACACAGGGACGAACACCGGGGAG.

On this clone: The read ends 3 residues shy of where the CDR3 ends; the end is completed using the germline J gene. The chain uses TRBV7-8 and TRBJ2-1; D might be TRBD2 (5 bases). The CDR3 is made up of 12 amino acids. The germline V gene encodes CDR1 SGHVS and CDR2 FQNEAQ. The V and J ends lost 0 bases and 9 bases respectively, with 6 bases between them. The DNA read from the CDR3 is TGTGCCAGCAGCTTAGCCGCGGGTGAG. Residues: CASSLAAGE. The full-length CDR3 reads as CASSLAAGEQFF.